One and the same sample provided the 20 T cell receptor beta chains below, sequenced in a study of T cells in Graves' hyperthyroidism and ophthalmopathy. Amplified regions were TCR beta CDR3 sequences from RNA transcripts. HTBI primers drove first-round RT-PCR of the TCR CDR3. MiXCR, run by TCRdb on the multiplex PCR reads, gives a single entry per CDR3 protein. The data show fewer than 500,000 distinct CDR3 sequences, with approximately 15% seen just once and around a fifth held by the top ten. Input material: blood. These receptors all come from a woman aged 25 to 39 with Graves' ophthalmopathy.

This clonotype has a count of ten or more. This chain joins TRBV5-1 and TRBJ2-2, with 8 bases identical to TRBD1. Germline V gene lookup returns CDR1 SGHRS and CDR2 YFSETQ. With V trimmed by 1 base and J by 5 bases, 10 bases remained unmatched. The CDR3 covers 17 residues. The CDR3 DNA is TGCGCCAGCAGCTTGTCAACTCAGGGGGCGCGGACCGGGGAGCTGTTTTTT. Its translation is CASSLSTQGARTGELFF.

The CDR3 sequence is CASSQSGTVGTGELFF. CDR3 coding DNA: TGTGCCAGCTCACAATCCGGGACGGTCGGCACCGGGGAGCTGTTTTTT. The genes are TRBV18 and TRBJ2-2; D may match TRBD1 or TRBD2 (5 bases each). Trimming pared 4 bases from V and 4 bases from J, leaving 16 bases between. Germline V gives CDR1 KGHSH, CDR2 LQKENI. The CDR3 loop spans 16 amino acids.

This clonotype occurred many times. The chain combines TRBV4-1 with TRBJ1-6; tentatively, D is TRBD1 (5 bases). CDR1 MGHRA and CDR2 YSYEKL come from the germline V gene. The germline V and J ends were trimmed by 1 base and 11 bases, with 18 bases remaining between them. The CDR3 extends over 16 amino acids. The CDR3 loop reads CASSQGGGARGAPLHF. The CDR3 DNA is TGCGCCAGCAGCCAAGGTGGGGGAGCCAGAGGGGCACCCCTCCACTTT.

In its sample, this clonotype was seen many times. The V and J genes are TRBV6-2 or TRBV6-3 and TRBJ2-5; either TRBD1 or TRBD2 may fit D (5 bases each). With 7 bases removed from V and 8 bases from J, the gap between germline ends came to 20 bases. This CDR3 has 14 amino acids. The germline V gene has CDR1 MNHEY and CDR2 SVGEGT. In DNA, the CDR3 is TGTGCCAGCACAGTCGGGGCCGGGTTCGACACCCAGTACTTC. Translating gives CASTVGAGFDTQYF.

In this sample, this clonotype turned up many times. The gene calls are TRBV12-3 or TRBV12-4 and TRBJ2-5; D is uncertain. The CDR3 loop spans 15 amino acids. V was cut by 3 bases and J by 0 bases, with 11 bases left in between. The CDR3 protein is CASSLGVKDQETQYF. CDR3 bases: TGTGCCAGCAGTTTGGGTGTAAAAGACCAAGAGACCCAGTACTTC.

This clonotype was found many times. The rearrangement links TRBV5-8 to TRBJ2-2, with 7 bases matching TRBD2. CDR1 and CDR2 (germline): SGHTS, YDEGEE. V lost 6 bases and J lost 4; bases outside the gene matches: 9. The CDR3 sequence is 15 residues long. CDR3 sequence reads: CASNFWEGTTGELFF. The CDR3 nucleotides read TGTGCCAGCAACTTCTGGGAGGGGACCACCGGGGAGCTGTTTTTT.

This clonotype was recorded many times. V gene TRBV2 combines with J gene TRBJ2-2; D gene unclear. The CDR3 is made up of 13 amino acids. Germline values: CDR1 SNHLY, CDR2 FYNNEI. V was trimmed by 6 bases and J by 0 bases, leaving 5 bases between them. The CDR3 reads CASRFANTGELFF. In DNA form, the CDR3 reads TGTGCCAGCAGATTCGCGAACACCGGGGAGCTGTTTTTT.

V and J are TRBV25-1 and TRBJ2-7; D ambiguous. The CDR3 has 11 amino acids. Germline CDR1 and CDR2: MGHDK and SYGVNS. Trimming took off 4 bases at V and 6 bases at J, with 7 bases between the two ends. CDR3 sequence: CASSVGAEQYF. DNA for the CDR3: TGTGCCAGCAGTGTGGGCGCCGAGCAGTACTTC.

In its sample, this clonotype was seen many times. The chain recombines TRBV27 with TRBJ2-1; 7 nucleotides agree with TRBD2. This CDR3 is 15 amino acids long. V was clipped by 2 bases and J by 1 base; unmatched bases: 2. Germline assignment: CDR1 MNHEY and CDR2 SMNVEV (reference sequence). CDR3 residues: CASSLGRASYNEQFF. CDR3 bases: TGTGCCAGCAGTTTAGGGAGGGCGTCCTACAATGAGCAGTTCTTC.

This clonotype appeared many times. The rearrangement joins TRBV11-2 to TRBJ2-2; D may be TRBD2 (5 bases). This CDR3 comprises 19 residues. V gave up 3 bases and J gave up 6 bases, with 26 bases separating them. CDR1 is SGHAT and CDR2 is FQNNGV in the germline V gene. Here the CDR3 DNA reads TGTGCCAGCAGCTTTTCCGGGGTACCTGGAGGTGGTATAGCCGGGGAGCTGTTTTTT. This gives the protein CASSFSGVPGGGIAGELFF.

Details on this clonotype: A much more abundant neighbour one base away suggests this may be a read error. This chain uses TRBV3-1 with TRBJ2-1; TRBD2 matches 13 bases. The CDR3 consists of 15 residues. In germline, CDR1 is LGHDT, CDR2 YNNKEL (reference sequence). Trimming removed 4 bases from V and 7 bases from J; junction bases left unmatched: 4. This chain's CDR3 is CASSLGTSGVNEQFF. In DNA, the CDR3 is TGTGCCAGCAGCCTCGGGACTAGCGGGGTGAATGAGCAGTTCTTC.

Only a few counts were recorded for this clonotype. The genes are TRBV20-1 and TRBJ2-7; the match to TRBD2 covers 7 bases. The CDR3 totals 13 residues. The V gene's germline CDR1 is DFQATT and CDR2 SNEGSKA (reference sequence). The J segment lost 4 bases and the V segment lost 0 bases, leaving 3 bases of the junction unmatched. DNA of the CDR3: TGCAGTGCTAGAGATCCTAGCGGTTACGAGCAGTACTTC. It yields the protein CSARDPSGYEQYF.

This clonotype was detected ten times or more. This rearrangement joins TRBV24-1 to TRBJ2-7, with 10 bases fitting TRBD1. The CDR3 extends over 13 amino acids. The V gene end was trimmed by 9 bases and the J gene end by 4 bases; junction bases not matched to a gene: 5. Germline V lookup: CDR1 KGHDR, CDR2 SFDVKD. CDR3 DNA sequence: TGTGCCACCTCCGGGACAGGGGTTTACGAGCAGTACTTC. Translated: CATSGTGVYEQYF.

In its sample, this clonotype was seen many times. The V call is TRBV12-3 or TRBV12-4, the J call TRBJ2-5, with a weak D call TRBD1 (5 bases). The CDR3 is 15 amino acids. Trimming took 3 bases from V and 1 from J, leaving 12 bases between them. In DNA form, the CDR3 reads TGTGCCAGCAGTTTGTCGCGGCAGGGCCAAGAGACCCAGTACTTC. Protein: CASSLSRQGQETQYF.

This clonotype has at least ten counts. The chain combines TRBV27 with TRBJ1-2; the match to TRBD1 covers 7 bases. The CDR3 extends over 16 amino acids. Looked up from germline, CDR1 is MNHEY and CDR2 is SMNVEV (reference sequence). Trimming cost V 4 bases and J 8 bases; bases outside gene matches: 16. The CDR3 loop reads CASSSYADRPRVGYTF. CDR3 DNA: TGTGCCAGCAGTTCATACGCGGACAGGCCTCGGGTCGGCTACACCTTC.

At least ten counts were recorded for this clonotype. The rearrangement links TRBV6-1 to TRBJ1-2; no clear D gene. Trimming removed 3 bases at V and 3 bases at J, with 8 bases between. The CDR3 is 13 residues long. Germline V gene data show CDR1 as MNHNS and CDR2 as SASEGT. The CDR3 here is CASSDPTHYGYTF. CDR3 DNA sequence: TGTGCCAGCAGTGACCCGACACACTATGGCTACACCTTC.

The chain employs TRBV6-4 and TRBJ2-6, with TRBD1 matching over 9 bases. Trimming took 3 bases from V and 1 from J; bases not matched to a gene: 7. Germline CDR1 is MRHNA and CDR2 is SNTAGT. The CDR3 has 18 amino acids. In DNA form, the CDR3 reads TGTGCCAGCAGTGAACGTCCCGGGACAGGGTCTGGGGCCAACGTCCTGACTTTC. Translating gives CASSERPGTGSGANVLTF.

Points on this clonotype: Only one base separates this from a far larger clonotype, so it likely reflects a read error. CDR3 sequence (DNA): TGTGCCAGCAGCTTAATAGGTGAGAACACTGAAGCTTTCTTT. Translating gives CASSLIGENTEAFF. This sequence joins TRBV7-9 and TRBJ1-1; D gene ambiguous. The CDR3 extends over 14 amino acids. Germline V CDR1 and CDR2: SEHNR, FQNEAQ (reference sequence). Trimming took 2 bases from V and 1 from J, leaving 8 bases between them.

This clonotype was seen at least ten times. V and J are TRBV6-1 and TRBJ1-1; a possible D gene is TRBD1 (5 bases). CDR1 and CDR2 from the germline V gene are MNHNS and SASEGT. V was cut by 5 bases and J by 2 bases, with 15 bases left in between. The CDR3 consists of 15 residues. CDR3 sequence reads: CASSPSGEPNTEAFF. CDR3 coding DNA: TGTGCCAGCAGTCCGTCGGGGGAACCAAACACTGAAGCTTTCTTT.

This clonotype was detected many times. The chain employs TRBV12-3 or TRBV12-4 and TRBJ1-6; D not certain. CDR3 length equals 15 residues. Between the trimmed V and J ends, which lost 5 bases and 8 bases, there was a span of 16 bases. Written as DNA, the CDR3 is TGTGCCAGCAGTCCCGGGTTGAATCGAGATTCACCCCTCCACTTT. It specifies CASSPGLNRDSPLHF.